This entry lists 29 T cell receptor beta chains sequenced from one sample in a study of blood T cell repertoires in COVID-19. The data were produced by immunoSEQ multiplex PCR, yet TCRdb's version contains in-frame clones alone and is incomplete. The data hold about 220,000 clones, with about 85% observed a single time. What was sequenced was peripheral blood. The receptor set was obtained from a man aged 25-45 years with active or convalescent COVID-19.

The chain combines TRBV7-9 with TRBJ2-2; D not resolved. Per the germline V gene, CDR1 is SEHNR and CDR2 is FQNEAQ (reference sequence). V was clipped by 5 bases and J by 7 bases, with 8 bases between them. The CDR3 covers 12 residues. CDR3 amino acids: CASSPQNGELFF. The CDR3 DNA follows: TGTGCCAGCAGCCCCCAGAACGGGGAGCTGTTTTTT.

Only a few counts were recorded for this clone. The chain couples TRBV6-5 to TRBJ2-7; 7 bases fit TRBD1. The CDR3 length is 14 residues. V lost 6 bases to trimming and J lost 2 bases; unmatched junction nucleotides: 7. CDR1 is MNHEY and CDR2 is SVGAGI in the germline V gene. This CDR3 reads CASRPGQPPYEQYF. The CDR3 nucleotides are TGTGCCAGCAGACCGGGACAGCCGCCCTACGAGCAGTACTTC.

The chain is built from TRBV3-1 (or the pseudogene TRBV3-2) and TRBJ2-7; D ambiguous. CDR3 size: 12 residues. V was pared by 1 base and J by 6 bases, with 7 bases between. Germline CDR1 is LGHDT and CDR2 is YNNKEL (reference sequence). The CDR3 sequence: CASSQGVGEQYF. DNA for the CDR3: TGTGCCAGCAGCCAAGGAGTCGGCGAGCAGTACTTC.

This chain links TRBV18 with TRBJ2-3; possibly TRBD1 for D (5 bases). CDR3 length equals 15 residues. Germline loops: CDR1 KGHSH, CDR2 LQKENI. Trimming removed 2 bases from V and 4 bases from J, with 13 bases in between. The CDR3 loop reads CASSPAQGFADTQYF. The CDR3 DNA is TGTGCCAGCTCACCAGCGCAGGGTTTCGCAGATACGCAGTATTTT.

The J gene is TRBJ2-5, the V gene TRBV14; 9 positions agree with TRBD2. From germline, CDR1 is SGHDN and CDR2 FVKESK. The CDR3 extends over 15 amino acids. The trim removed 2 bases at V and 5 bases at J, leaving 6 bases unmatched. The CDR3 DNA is TGTGCCAGCAGCCAAATAAGCGGACTAGCGGAGACCCAGTACTTC. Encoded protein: CASSQISGLAETQYF.

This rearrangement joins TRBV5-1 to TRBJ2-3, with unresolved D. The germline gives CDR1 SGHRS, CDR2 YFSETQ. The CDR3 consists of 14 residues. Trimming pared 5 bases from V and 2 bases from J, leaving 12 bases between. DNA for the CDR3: TGCGCCAGCAGTCGGAGTCTAGACACAGATACGCAGTATTTT. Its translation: CASSRSLDTDTQYF.

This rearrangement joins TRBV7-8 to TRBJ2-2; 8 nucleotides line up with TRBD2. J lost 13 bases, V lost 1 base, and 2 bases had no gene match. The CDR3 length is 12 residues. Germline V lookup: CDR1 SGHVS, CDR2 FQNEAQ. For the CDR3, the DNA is TGTGCCAGCAGCTTAGGGGGGACTAGGCTGTTTTTT. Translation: CASSLGGTRLFF.

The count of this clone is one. DNA for the CDR3: TGTGCCAGCAGCTTCCTCGGGACTTCCCGGGACATTCAGTACTTC. This translates into CASSFLGTSRDIQYF. This rearrangement joins TRBV5-5 to TRBJ2-4; D is perhaps TRBD2 (6 bases). The V gene lost 2 bases and the J gene lost 8 bases, with 17 bases spanning the gap. CDR1 SGHKS and CDR2 YYEKEE come from the germline V gene (reference sequence). This CDR3 is 15 amino acids long.

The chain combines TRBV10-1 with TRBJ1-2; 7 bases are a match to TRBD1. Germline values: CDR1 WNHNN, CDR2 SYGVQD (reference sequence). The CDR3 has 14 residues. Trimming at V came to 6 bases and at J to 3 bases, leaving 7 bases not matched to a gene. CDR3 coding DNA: TGCGCCAGCAGCTTAAGGACAGGCTACTATGGCTACACCTTC. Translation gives CASSLRTGYYGYTF.

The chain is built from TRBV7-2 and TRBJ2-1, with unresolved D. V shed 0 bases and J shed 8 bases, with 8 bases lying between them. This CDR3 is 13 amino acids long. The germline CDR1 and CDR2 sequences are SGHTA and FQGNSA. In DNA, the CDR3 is TGTGCCAGCAGCTTAGCCCCTAGTGATGAGCAGTTCTTC. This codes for CASSLAPSDEQFF.

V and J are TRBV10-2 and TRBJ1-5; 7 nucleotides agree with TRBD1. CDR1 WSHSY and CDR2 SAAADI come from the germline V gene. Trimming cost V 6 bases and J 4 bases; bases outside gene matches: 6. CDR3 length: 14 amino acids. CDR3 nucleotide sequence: TGCGCCAGCAGCGGGGACAGTTCTAATCAGCCCCAGCATTTT. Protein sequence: CASSGDSSNQPQHF.

The CDR3 bases are TGTGCCAGTAGTGGGGACGACAGGGGATTCTCACCCCTCCACTTT. It encodes CASSGDDRGFSPLHF. The chain carries TRBV19 and TRBJ1-6; 8 positions match TRBD1. This CDR3 contains 15 residues. The V and J ends lost 5 bases and 10 bases, in that order; junction bases with no gene match: 10. The germline CDR1 and CDR2 sequences are LNHDA and SQIVND (reference sequence).

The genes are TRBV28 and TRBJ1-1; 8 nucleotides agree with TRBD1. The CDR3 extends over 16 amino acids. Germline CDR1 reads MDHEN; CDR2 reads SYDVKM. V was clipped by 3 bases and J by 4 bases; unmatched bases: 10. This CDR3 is CASSFQGALRGTEAFF. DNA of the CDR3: TGTGCCAGCAGTTTCCAGGGGGCGCTGAGGGGCACTGAAGCTTTCTTT.

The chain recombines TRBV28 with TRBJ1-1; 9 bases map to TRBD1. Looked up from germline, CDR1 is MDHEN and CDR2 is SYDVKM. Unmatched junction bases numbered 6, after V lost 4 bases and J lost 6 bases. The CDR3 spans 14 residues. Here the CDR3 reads CASSYQTGGAEAFF. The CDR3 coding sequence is TGTGCCAGCAGTTACCAGACAGGGGGGGCTGAAGCTTTCTTT.

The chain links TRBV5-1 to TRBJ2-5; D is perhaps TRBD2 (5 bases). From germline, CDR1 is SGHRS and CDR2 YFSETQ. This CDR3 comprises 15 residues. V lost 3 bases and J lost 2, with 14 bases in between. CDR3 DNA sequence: TGCGCCAGCAGCTCCGCGACTAAGCCACAAGAGACCCAGTACTTC. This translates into CASSSATKPQETQYF.

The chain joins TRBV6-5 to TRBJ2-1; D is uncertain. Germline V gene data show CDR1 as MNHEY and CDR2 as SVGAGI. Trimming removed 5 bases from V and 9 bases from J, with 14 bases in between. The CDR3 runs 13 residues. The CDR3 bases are TGTGCCAGCAGTAGAAACCGGGTAGGTGAGCAGTTCTTC. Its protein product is CASSRNRVGEQFF.

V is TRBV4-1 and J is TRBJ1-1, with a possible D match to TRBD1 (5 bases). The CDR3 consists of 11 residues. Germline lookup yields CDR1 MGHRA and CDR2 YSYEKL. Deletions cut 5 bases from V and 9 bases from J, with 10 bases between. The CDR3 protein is CASSSQGKAFF. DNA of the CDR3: TGCGCCAGCAGCTCCCAGGGCAAAGCTTTCTTT.

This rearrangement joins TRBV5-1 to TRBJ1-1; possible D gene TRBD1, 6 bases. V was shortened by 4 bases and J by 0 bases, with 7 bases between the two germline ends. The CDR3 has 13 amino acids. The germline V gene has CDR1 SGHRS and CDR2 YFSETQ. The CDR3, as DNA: TGCGCCAGCAGCGCAGGGGTGAACACTGAAGCTTTCTTT. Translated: CASSAGVNTEAFF.

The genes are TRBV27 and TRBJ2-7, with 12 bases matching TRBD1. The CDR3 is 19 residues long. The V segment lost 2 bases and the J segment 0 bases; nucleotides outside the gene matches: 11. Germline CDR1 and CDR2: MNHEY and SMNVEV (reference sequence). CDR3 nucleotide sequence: TGTGCCAGCAGTTTACCCCGCCGCCGGGACAGGGGGCACTCCTACGAGCAGTACTTC. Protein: CASSLPRRRDRGHSYEQYF.

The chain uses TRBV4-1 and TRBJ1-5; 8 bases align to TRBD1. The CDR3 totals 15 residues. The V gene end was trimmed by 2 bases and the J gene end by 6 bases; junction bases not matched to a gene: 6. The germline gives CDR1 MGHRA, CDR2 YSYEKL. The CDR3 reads CASSQQQGAGQPQHF. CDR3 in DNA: TGCGCCAGCAGCCAACAGCAGGGGGCGGGTCAGCCCCAGCATTTT.

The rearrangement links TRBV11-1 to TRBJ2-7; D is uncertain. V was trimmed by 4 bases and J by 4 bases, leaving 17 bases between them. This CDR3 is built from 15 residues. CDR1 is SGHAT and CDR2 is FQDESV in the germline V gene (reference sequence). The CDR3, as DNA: TGTGCCAGCAGCTCCGAGTGGGCACGTCCTTACGAGCAGTACTTC. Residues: CASSSEWARPYEQYF.

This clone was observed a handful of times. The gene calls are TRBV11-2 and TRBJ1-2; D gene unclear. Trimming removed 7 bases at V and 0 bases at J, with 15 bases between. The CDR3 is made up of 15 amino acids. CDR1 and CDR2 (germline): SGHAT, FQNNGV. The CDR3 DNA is TGTGCCAGCACCCCGGGGAGCACAGCTAACTATGGCTACACCTTC. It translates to CASTPGSTANYGYTF.

CDR3: CASSLFTGADTQYF. The CDR3 DNA is TGTGCCAGCAGCTTGTTCACGGGAGCAGATACGCAGTATTTT. The V gene is TRBV5-4, the J gene TRBJ2-3, with D possibly being TRBD2 (6 bases). Trimming shortened V by 1 base and J by 4 bases, and 10 bases separated the two germline ends. Germline-derived CDR1 and CDR2 are SGHNT and YYREEE (reference sequence). There are 14 residues in the CDR3.

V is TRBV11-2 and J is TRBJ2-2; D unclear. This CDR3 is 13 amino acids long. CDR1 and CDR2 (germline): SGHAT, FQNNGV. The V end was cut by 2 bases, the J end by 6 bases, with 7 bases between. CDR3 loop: CASSLFYPGELFF. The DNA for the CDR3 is TGTGCCAGCAGCTTATTTTATCCCGGGGAGCTGTTTTTT.

The CDR3 DNA sequence: TGTGCCAGCAGCCCCCTCGGGTACCTGGGAAACACCATATATTTT. This encodes CASSPLGYLGNTIYF. The chain carries TRBV7-2 and TRBJ1-3; no clear D. The CDR3 has 15 amino acids. V lost 5 bases, J lost 4 bases, and 15 bases lay in between. The germline gives CDR1 SGHTA, CDR2 FQGNSA.

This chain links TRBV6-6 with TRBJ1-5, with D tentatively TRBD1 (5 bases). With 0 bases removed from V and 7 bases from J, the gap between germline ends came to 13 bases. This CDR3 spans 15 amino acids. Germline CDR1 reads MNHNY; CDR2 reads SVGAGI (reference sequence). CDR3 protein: CASSYSNRLGQPQHF. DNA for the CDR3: TGTGCCAGCAGTTACTCGAACAGGCTGGGCCAGCCCCAGCATTTT.

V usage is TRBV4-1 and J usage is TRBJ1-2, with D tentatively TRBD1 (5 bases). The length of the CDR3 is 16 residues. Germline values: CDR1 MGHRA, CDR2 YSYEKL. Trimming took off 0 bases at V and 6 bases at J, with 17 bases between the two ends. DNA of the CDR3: TGCGCCAGCAGCCAAGATCGGGGACTCGAAAGGGATGGCTACACCTTC. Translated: CASSQDRGLERDGYTF.

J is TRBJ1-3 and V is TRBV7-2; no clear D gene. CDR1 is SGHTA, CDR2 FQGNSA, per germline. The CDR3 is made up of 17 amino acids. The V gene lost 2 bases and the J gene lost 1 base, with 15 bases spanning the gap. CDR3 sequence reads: CASSLMGRVASGNTIYF. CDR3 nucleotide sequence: TGTGCCAGCAGCTTAATGGGGAGGGTTGCTTCTGGAAACACCATATATTTT.

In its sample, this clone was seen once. CDR3 bases: TGTGCCAGCAGATCGACAGGGTATGGCTACACCTTC. Its protein is CASRSTGYGYTF. The chain is built from TRBV12-3 or TRBV12-4 and TRBJ1-2, with TRBD1 matching 7 bases. The CDR3 spans 12 residues. The trim removed 6 bases at V and 5 bases at J, leaving 3 bases unmatched.